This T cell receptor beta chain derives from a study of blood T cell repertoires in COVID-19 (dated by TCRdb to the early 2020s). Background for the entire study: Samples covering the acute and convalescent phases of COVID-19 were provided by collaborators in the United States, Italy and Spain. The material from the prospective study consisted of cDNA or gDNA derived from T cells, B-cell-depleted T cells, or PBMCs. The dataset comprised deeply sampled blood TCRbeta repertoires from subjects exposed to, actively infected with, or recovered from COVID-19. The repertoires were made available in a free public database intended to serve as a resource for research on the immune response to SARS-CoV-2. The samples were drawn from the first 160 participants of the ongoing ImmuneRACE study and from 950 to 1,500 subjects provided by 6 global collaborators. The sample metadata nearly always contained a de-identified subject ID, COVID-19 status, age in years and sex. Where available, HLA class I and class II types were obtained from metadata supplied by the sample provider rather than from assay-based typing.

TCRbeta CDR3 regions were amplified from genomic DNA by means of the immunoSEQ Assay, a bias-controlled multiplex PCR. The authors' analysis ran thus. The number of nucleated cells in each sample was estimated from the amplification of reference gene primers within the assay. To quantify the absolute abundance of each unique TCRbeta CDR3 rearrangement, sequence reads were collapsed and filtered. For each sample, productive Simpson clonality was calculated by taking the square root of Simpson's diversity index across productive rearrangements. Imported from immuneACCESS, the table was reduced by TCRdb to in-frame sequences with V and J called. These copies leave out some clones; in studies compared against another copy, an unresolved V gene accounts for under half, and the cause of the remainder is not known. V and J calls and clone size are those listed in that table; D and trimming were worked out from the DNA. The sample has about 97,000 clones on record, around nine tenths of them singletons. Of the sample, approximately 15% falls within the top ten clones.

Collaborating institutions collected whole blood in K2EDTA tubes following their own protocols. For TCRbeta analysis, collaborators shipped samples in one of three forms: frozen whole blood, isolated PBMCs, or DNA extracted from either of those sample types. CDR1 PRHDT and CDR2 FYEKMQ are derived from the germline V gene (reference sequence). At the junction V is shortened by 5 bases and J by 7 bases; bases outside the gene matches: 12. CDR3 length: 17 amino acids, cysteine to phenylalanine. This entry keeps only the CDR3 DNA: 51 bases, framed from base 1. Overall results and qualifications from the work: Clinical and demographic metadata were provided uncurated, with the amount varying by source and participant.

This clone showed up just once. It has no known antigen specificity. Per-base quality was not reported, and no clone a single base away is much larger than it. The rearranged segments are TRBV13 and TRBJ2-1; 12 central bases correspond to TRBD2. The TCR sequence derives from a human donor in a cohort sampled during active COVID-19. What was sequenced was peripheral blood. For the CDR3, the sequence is CASSHQLTSGSPNEQFF. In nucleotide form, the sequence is TGTGCCAGCAGCCACCAACTGACTAGCGGGAGTCCGAATGAGCAGTTCTTC.